This T cell receptor (beta chain) was captured in a study of blood T cell repertoires in COVID-19. For the study at large: Samples came from the United States, Italy and Spain, spanning acute and convalescent COVID-19. T cells, B-cell-depleted T cells, or PBMCs supplied cDNA or gDNA.

Under the authors' procedure: Estimation of nucleated cell counts was performed using reference gene primer amplification. TCRdb's table, derived via immunoSEQ multiplex PCR, lists solely in-frame clones and lacks some. That table furnishes V, J and clone size, whereas the DNA furnished D and trimming. The data hold 25,000 to 30,000 clones, with around 92% observed a single time. CDR1 and CDR2 (germline): ENHRY, SYGVKD. Trimming shortened V by 8 bases and J by 6 bases, and 18 bases separated the two germline ends. This CDR3 spans 14 amino acids. The chain recombines TRBV10-3 with TRBJ2-3; D possibly corresponds to TRBD1 (6 bases). The receptor comes from a human donor in a cohort sampled during active COVID-19. The material sequenced was peripheral blood. The CDR3 region has the DNA TGTGCCATCGGGAAGGGACAAAGAGGGGATACGCAGTATTTT. Residues: CAIGKGQRGDTQYF.